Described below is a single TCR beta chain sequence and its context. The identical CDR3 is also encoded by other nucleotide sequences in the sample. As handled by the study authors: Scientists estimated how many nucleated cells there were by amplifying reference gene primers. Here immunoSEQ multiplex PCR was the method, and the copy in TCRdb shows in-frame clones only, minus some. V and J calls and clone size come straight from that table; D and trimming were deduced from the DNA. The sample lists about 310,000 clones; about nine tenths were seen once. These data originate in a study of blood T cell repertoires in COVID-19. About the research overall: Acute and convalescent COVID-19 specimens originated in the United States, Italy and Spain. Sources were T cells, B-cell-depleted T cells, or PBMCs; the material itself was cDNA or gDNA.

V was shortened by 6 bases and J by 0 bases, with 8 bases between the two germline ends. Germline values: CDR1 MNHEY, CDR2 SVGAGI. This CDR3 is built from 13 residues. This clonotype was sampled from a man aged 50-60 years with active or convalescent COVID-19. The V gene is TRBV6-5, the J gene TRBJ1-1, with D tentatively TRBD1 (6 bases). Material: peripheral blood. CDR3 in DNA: TGTGCCAGCAGACGGACAGTGAACACTGAAGCTTTCTTT. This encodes CASRRTVNTEAFF.